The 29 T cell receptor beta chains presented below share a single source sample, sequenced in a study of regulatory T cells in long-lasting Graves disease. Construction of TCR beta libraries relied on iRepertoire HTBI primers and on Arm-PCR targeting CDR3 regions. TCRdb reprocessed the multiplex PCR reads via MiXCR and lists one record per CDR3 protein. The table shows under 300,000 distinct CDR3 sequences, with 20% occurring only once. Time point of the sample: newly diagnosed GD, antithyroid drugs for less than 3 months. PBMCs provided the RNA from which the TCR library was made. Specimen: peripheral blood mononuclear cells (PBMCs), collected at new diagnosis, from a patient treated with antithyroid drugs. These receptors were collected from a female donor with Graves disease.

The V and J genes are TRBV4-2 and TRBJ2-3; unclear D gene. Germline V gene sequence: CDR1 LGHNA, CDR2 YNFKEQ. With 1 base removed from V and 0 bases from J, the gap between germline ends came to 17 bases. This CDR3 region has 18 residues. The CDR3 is CASSQGGVGSPSTDTQYF. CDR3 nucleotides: TGTGCCAGCAGCCAAGGTGGTGTAGGGTCACCTAGCACAGATACGCAGTATTTT.

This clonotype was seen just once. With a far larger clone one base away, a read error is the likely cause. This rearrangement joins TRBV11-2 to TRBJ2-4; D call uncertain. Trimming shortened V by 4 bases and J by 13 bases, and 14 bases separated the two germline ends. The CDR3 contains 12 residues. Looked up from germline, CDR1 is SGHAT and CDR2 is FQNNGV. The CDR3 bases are TGTGCCAGCAGCTCCGGACGGATTGAGCAGTACTTC. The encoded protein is CASSSGRIEQYF.

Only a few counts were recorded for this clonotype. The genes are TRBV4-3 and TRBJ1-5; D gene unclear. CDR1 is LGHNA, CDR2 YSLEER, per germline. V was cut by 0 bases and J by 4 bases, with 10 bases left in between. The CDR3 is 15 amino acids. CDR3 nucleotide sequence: TGCGCCAGCAGCCAAGAGTGGGCTGGGAATCAGCCCCAGCATTTT. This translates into CASSQEWAGNQPQHF.

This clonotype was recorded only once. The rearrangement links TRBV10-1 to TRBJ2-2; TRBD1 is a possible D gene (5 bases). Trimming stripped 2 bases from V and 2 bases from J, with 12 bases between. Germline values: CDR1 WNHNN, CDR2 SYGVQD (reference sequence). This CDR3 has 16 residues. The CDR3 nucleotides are TGCGCCAGCAGTGAGCGTTGGACAAGTAACACCGGGGAGCTGTTTTTT. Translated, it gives CASSERWTSNTGELFF.

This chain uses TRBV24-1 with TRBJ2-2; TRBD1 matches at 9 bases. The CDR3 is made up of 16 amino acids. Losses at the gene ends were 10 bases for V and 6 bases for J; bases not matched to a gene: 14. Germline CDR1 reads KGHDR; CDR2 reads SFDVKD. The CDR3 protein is CATSEADRGGSGELFF. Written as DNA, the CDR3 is TGTGCCACTTCTGAGGCGGACAGGGGAGGGTCCGGGGAGCTGTTTTTT.

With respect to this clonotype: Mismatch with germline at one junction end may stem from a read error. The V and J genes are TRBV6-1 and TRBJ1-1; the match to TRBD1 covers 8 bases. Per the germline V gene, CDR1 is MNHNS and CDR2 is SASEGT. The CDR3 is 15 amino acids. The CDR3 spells CASSEQGARHTGAFF. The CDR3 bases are TGTGCCAGCAGTGAGCAGGGGGCCCGTCACACTGGAGCTTTCTTT.

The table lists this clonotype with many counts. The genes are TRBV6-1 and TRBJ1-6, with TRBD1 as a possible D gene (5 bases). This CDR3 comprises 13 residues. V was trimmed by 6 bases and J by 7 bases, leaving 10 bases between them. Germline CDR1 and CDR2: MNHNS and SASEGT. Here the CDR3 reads CASRVEGNSPLHF. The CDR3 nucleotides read TGTGCCAGCAGGGTAGAGGGGAATTCACCCCTCCACTTT.

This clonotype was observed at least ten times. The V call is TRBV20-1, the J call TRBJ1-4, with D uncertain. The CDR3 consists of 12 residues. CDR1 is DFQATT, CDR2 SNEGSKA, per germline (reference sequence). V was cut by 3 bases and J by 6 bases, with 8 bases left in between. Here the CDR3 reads CSASKSDEKLFF. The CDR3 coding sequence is TGCAGTGCTAGCAAGTCGGATGAAAAACTGTTTTTT.

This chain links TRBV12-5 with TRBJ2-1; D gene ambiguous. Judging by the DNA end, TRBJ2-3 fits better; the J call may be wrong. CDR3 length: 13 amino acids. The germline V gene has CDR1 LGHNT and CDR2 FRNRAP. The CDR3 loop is CASGFGHTDTQYF. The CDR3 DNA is TGTGCTAGTGGTTTCGGCCACACAGATACGCAGTATTTT.

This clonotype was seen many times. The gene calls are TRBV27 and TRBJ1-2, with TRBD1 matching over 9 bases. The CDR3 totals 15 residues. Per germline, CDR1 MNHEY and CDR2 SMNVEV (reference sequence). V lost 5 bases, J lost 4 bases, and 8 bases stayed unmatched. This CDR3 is CASSATGGAGYGYTF. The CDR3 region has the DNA TGTGCCAGCAGTGCTACAGGGGGCGCGGGCTATGGCTACACCTTC.

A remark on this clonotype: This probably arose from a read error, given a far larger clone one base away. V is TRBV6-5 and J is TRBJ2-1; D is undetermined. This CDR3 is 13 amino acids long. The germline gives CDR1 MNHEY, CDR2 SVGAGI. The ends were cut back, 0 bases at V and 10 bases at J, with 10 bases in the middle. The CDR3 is CASSYSPNYEQFF. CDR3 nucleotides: TGTGCCAGCAGTTACTCCCCGAACTACGAGCAGTTCTTC.

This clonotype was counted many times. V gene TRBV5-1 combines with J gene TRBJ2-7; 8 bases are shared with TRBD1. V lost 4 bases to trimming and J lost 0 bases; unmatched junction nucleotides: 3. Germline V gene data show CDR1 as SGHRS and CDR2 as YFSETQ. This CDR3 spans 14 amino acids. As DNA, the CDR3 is TGCGCCAGCAGCAGACAGGGGATCTCCTACGAGCAGTACTTC. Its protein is CASSRQGISYEQYF.

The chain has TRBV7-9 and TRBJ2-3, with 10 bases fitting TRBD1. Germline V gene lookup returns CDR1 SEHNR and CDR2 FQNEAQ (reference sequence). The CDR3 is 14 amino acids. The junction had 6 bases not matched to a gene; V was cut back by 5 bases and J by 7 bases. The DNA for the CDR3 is TGTGCCAGCAGCCTATGGACAGGGGGGCATACGCAGTATTTT. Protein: CASSLWTGGHTQYF.

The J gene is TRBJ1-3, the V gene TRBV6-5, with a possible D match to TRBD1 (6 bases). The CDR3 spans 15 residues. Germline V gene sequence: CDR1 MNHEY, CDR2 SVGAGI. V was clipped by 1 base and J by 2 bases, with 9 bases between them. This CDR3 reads CASSYWGAAGNTIYF. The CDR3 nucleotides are TGTGCCAGCAGTTACTGGGGGGCGGCTGGAAACACCATATATTTT.

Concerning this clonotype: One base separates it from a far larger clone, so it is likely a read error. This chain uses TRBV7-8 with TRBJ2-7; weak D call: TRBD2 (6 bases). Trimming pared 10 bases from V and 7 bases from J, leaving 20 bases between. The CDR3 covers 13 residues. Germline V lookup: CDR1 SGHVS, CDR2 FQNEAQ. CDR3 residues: CATEDVDYNEQYF. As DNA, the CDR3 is TGTGCCACAGAAGACGTGGACTACAATGAGCAGTACTTC.

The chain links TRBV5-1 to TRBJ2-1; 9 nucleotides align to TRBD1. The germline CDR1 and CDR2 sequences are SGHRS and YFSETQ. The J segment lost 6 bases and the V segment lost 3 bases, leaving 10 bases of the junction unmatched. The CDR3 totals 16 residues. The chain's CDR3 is CASSSLQGAIGNEQFF. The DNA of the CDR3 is TGCGCCAGCAGCTCATTACAGGGGGCCATCGGCAATGAGCAGTTCTTC.

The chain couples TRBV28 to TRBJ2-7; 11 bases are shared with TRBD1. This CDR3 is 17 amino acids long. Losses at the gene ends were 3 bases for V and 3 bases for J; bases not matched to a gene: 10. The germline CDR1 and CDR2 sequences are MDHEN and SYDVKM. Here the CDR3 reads CASSLGDRGFQFYEQYF. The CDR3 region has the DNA TGTGCCAGCAGTTTGGGGGACAGGGGGTTCCAATTCTACGAGCAGTACTTC.

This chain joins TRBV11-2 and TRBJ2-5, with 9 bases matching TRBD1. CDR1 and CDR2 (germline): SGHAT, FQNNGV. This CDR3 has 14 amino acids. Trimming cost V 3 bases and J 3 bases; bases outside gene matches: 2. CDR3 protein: CASSFGTGKETQYF. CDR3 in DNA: TGTGCCAGCAGCTTCGGGACAGGGAAAGAGACCCAGTACTTC.

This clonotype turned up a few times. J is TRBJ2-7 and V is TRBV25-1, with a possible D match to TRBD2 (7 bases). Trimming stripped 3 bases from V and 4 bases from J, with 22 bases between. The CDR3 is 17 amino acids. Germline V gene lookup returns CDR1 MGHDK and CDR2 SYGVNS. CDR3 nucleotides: TGTGCCAGCAGTGACCGGGGAGGGACAACGAGGGGTTACGAGCAGTACTTC. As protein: CASSDRGGTTRGYEQYF.

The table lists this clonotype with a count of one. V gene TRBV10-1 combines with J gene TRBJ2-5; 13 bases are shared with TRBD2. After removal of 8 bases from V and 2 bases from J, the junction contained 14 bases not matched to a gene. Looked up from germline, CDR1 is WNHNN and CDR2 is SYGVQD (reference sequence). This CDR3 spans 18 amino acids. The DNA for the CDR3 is TGCGCCAGCGGTCCCGGACTAGCGGGAGTCATGGGTCAAGAGACCCAGTACTTC. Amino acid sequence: CASGPGLAGVMGQETQYF.

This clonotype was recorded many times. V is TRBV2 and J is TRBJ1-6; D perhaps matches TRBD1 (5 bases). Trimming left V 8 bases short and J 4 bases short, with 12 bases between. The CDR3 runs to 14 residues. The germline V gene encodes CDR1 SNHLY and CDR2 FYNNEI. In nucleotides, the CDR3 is TGTGCCAGCGAGGGGTGGGGATATAATTCACCCCTCCACTTT. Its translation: CASEGWGYNSPLHF.

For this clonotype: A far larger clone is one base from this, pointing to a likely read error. Here the CDR3 DNA reads TGTGCCGTCAGTGATTCTCAGGGAACACCCAATGAAGCTTTCTTT. Encoded protein: CAVSDSQGTPNEAFF. The chain recombines TRBV6-2 or TRBV6-3 with TRBJ1-1; weak D call: TRBD1 (5 bases). The CDR3 extends over 15 amino acids. The V gene lost 11 bases and the J gene lost 7 bases, with 26 bases spanning the gap. Germline V lookup: CDR1 MNHEY, CDR2 SVGEGT.

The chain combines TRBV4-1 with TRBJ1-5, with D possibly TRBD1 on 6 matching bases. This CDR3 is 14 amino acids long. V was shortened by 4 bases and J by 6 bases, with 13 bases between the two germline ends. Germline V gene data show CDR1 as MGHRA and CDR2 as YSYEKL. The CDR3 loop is CASSPGGGSQPQHF. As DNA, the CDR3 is TGCGCCAGCAGCCCGGGAGGGGGTAGTCAGCCCCAGCATTTT.

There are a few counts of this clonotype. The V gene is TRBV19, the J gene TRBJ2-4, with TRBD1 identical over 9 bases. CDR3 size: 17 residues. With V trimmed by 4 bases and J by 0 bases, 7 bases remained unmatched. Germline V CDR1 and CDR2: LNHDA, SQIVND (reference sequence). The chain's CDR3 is CASSKDRGRIAKNIQYF. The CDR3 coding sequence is TGTGCCAGTAGTAAAGACAGGGGGAGGATAGCCAAAAACATTCAGTACTTC.

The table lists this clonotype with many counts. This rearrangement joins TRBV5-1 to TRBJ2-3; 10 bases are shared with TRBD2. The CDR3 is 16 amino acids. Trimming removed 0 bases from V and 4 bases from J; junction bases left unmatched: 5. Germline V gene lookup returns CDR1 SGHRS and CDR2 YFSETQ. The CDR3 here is CASSLVQRGGADTQYF. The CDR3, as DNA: TGCGCCAGCAGCTTGGTGCAGCGGGGGGGCGCAGATACGCAGTATTTT.

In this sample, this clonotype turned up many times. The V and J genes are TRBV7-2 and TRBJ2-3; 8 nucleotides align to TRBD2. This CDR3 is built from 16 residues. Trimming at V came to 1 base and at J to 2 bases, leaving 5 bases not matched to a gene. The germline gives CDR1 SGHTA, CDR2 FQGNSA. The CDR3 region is CASSLGLAGLTDTQYF. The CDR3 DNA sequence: TGTGCCAGCAGCTTAGGGCTAGCGGGCCTCACAGATACGCAGTATTTT.

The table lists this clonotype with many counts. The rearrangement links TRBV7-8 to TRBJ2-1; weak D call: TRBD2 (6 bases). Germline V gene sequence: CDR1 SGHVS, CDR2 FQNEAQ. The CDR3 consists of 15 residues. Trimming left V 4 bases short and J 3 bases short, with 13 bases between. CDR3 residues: CASSSPWGDYNEQFF. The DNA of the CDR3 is TGTGCCAGCAGCTCCCCCTGGGGGGACTACAATGAGCAGTTCTTC.

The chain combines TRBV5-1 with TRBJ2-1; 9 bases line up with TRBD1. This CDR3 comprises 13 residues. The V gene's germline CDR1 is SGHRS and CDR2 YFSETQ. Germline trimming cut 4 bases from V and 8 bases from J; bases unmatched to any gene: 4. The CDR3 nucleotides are TGCGCCAGCAGCAAGGGACAGGGTGATGAGCAGTTCTTC. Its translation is CASSKGQGDEQFF.

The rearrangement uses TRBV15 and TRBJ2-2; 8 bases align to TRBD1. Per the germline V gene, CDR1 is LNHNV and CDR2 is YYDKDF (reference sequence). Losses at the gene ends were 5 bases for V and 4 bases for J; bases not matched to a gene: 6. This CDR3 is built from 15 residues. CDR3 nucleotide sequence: TGTGCCACCAGCGGGCAGGGGGCTGGCACCGGGGAGCTGTTTTTT. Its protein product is CATSGQGAGTGELFF.